The entry below gives a single T cell receptor beta chain sequence along with its context. This sample is part of a study of T cell responses to AZD1222 COVID-19 vaccine. Germline CDR1 reads SGHVS; CDR2 reads FQNEAQ. V was clipped by 2 bases and J by 3 bases, with 17 bases between them. This CDR3 has 16 residues. Assay: immunoSEQ multiplex PCR; the TCRdb copy retains only in-frame clones and omits some. In the table there are 150,000 or so clones, roughly 87% of which are singletons. Specimen: peripheral blood, collected on day 0 of AZD1222 vaccination. This rearrangement joins TRBV7-8 to TRBJ2-7; D not resolved. The receptor comes from an adult in good health. CDR3 in amino acids: CASSLSELTSVYEQYF. The CDR3 DNA reads as TGTGCCAGCAGCTTATCCGAGTTGACGTCGGTCTACGAGCAGTACTTC.